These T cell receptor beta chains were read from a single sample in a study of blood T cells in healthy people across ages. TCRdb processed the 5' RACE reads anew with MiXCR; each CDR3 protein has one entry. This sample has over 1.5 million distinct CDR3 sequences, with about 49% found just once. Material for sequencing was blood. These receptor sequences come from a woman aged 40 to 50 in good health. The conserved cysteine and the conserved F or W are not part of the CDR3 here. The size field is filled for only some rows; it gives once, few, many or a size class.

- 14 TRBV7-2 ASSPAAGVKNSPLH
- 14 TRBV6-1 ASSATSGGAVDTQY
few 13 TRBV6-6 ASRRDNSPNTEAF
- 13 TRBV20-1 SASRAGRFNNEQY
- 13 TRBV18 ASSPPGPGGYGYT
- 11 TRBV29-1 SVDHGGSYGYT
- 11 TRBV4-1 ASSQESGARST
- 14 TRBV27 ASSSPTGEGPNIQY
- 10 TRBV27 ASMLQGRGYT
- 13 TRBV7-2 ASSPGLAPYNEQF
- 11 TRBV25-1 ASSGHRGGEQF
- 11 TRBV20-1 SASGFPQETQN
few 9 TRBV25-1 ASRLGGGYT
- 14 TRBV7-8 ASSLAAGRITDTQY
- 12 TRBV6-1 ASTWGEQNSPLH
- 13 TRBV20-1 SASGGAGSRQPQH
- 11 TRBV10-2 ASRRDRAYEQY
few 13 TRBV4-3 ASSQASEGVDEQY
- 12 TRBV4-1 ASSQTGLGTEAF
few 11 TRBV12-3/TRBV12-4 ASSTFMGSEQF
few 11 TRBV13 ASRRTTRETQY
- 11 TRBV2 ASSEQGAHGYT
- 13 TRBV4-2 ASSQVKGKPATLH
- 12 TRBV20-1 SASDRDRVYEQY
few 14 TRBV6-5 ASSYSGGATNEKLF
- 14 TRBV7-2 ASSYRAASTNEKLF
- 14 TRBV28 ASSFSPGQGSNEQF
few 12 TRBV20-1 SAGRPTGNYGYT
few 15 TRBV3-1 ASSQEGTAGPYNEQF